Listed here is a single TCR beta chain. What it recognizes is unknown. This entry is derived from a study of OX40 agonist ivuxolimab in advanced cancers. Looking at the study overall: Prior therapy, whether anti-PD-1, anti-PD-L1 or anti-CTLA-4, was allowed, and roughly 44% had some.

Germline V gives CDR1 MDHEN, CDR2 SYDVKM. CDR3 length equals 15 residues. Trimming took off 7 bases at V and 4 bases at J, with 18 bases between the two ends. Only in-frame clones appear in the TCRdb table, and some are missing; sequencing was by immunoSEQ multiplex PCR. The sample has 40,000 or so clones; around 85% are singletons. Notes on the study in general: At 0.1 to 3.0 mg/kg and by week 6, clonal expansion occurred in CD4+ and CD8+ blood T cells.

The sequencing here drew on CD4+ or CD8+ T cells sorted from blood, taken in a trial of the OX40 agonist ivuxolimab. The J gene is TRBJ2-3, the V gene TRBV28; D ambiguous. This clonotype was obtained from an adult with an advanced solid tumor such as melanoma, head and neck, liver or kidney cancer. CDR3 in DNA: TGTGCCAGCACGCCCCCGGGCGATCAGGCAGATACGCAGTATTTT. Its translation is CASTPPGDQADTQYF.